This is a list of T cell receptor beta chains from one sample in a study of blood T cells in healthy people across ages. TCRdb reanalysed the 5' RACE reads using MiXCR and keeps one entry per CDR3 protein. Among 1.5 million to 2 million distinct CDR3 sequences listed, roughly 27% were seen once. Sequenced material: blood. These receptor sequences come from a woman aged 25-40 years in good health. The CDR3 runs from the conserved cysteine through the conserved F or W. A D gene is named only where the DNA matches it firmly. The size field is filled for only some rows; it gives once, few, many or a size class.

D gene	V gene	clone size	J gene	CDR3 length	CDR3 protein	CDR3 DNA
TRBD2	TRBV20-1	few	TRBJ2-3	14	CSAGTSGPADTQYF	TGCAGTGCTGGGACTAGCGGACCCGCAGATACGCAGTATTTT
-	TRBV3-1	-	TRBJ2-2	12	CASSNRPGELFF	TGTGCCAGCAGCAATCGGCCCGGGGAGCTGTTTTTT
-	TRBV20-1	few	TRBJ1-2	14	CSPVGGSRDYGYTF	TGCAGCCCGGTGGGGGGGTCGAGGGACTATGGCTACACCTTC
-	TRBV9	-	TRBJ2-3	14	CASSVIPDTDTQYF	TGTGCCAGCAGCGTCATCCCCGACACAGATACGCAGTATTTT
-	TRBV29-1	-	TRBJ2-5	13	CSVDIQLQEAQYF	TGCAGCGTTGACATACAGCTTCAAGAGGCCCAGTACTTC
-	TRBV24-1	few	TRBJ2-1	12	CATGPPRNEQFF	TGTGCCACCGGACCCCCTCGGAATGAGCAGTTCTTC
-	TRBV28	few	TRBJ2-7	15	CASSPHTSGGYEQYF	TGTGCCAGCAGTCCCCACACGTCTGGGGGGTACGAGCAGTACTTC
-	TRBV7-2	-	TRBJ1-5	18	CASSARSPWGISNQPQHF	TGTGCCAGCAGCGCCAGGAGCCCTTGGGGGATAAGCAATCAGCCCCAGCATTTT
-	TRBV12-3/TRBV12-4	-	TRBJ1-2	10	CASGTGGYTF	TGTGCCAGCGGTACCGGTGGCTACACCTTC
-	TRBV7-9	-	TRBJ1-2	12	CASAHVDYGYTF	TGTGCCAGCGCCCACGTGGACTATGGCTACACCTTC
-	TRBV12-3/TRBV12-4	-	TRBJ2-1	13	CASSFEARREQFF	TGTGCCAGCAGTTTTGAGGCTAGGCGTGAGCAGTTCTTC
-	TRBV28	-	TRBJ2-7	14	CASRGGRGIWEQYF	TGTGCCAGCAGGGGGGGCAGGGGGATTTGGGAGCAGTACTTC